This TCR beta chain was recovered during a study of coeliac disease. Only in-frame clones appear in the TCRdb table, and some are missing; sequencing was by immunoSEQ multiplex PCR. The sample includes over a thousand clones, approximately 86% of them seen just once. This CDR3 region has 14 residues. V lost 5 bases, J lost 3 bases, and 10 bases lay in between. Germline V gene data show CDR1 as LNHDA and CDR2 as SQIVND (reference sequence). The receptor comes from a woman younger than 35 with active celiac disease. This chain links TRBV19 with TRBJ2-2; D is unresolved. The sample was lymphocytes from the gut lamina propria. CDR3 loop: CASSRESDTGELFF. CDR3 nucleotide sequence: TGTGCCAGTAGTCGCGAAAGTGACACCGGGGAGCTGTTTTTT.